This T cell receptor beta chain was documented in a study of beta chain features in type 1 diabetes. Of the isolated RNA, all was reverse transcribed, and so the sequenced material was expressed TCRB transcripts. Measured with immunoSEQ multiplex PCR; TCRdb has only the in-frame clones, and not every one. The data contain roughly 700,000 clones, about an eighth of them seen just once; the ten biggest clones take up 0.02% to 0.025%. About this clone itself: Antigen: not known.

Findings and caveats of the study: Significant though moderate, a shortening of TCRB CDR3s appeared in all four CD4+ subsets of Type 1 diabetes patients.

CD45RO/CCR7/CD25/CD127/CD95/CD27 separated CD4+ naive, central memory, regulatory and stem cell-like memory cells by sorting. V was cut by 2 bases and J by 5 bases, with 13 bases left in between. The length of the CDR3 is 14 residues. Germline V gene lookup returns CDR1 SGHNT and CDR2 YYREEE (reference sequence). Input material: naive CD4+ T cells from blood. The chain has TRBV5-4 and TRBJ2-5; maybe TRBD1 (6 bases). This receptor was identified in a young man with type 1 diabetes. The CDR3 here is CASSFPPGVETQYF. CDR3 nucleotides: TGTGCCAGCAGCTTCCCGCCAGGGGTCGAGACCCAGTACTTC.